What follows describes a single T cell receptor beta chain. This clone has just a few counts. Its recognized antigen is unknown. Per-base quality was not reported, and no clone a single base away is much larger than it. This sample is part of a study of T cells in tuberculosis listed by TCRdb under 2018. Concerning the study at large: In the study, CD1B tetramers and high-throughput TCR immunosequencing were combined to characterize T cells specific for the mycobacterial lipid antigen glucose monomycolate (GMM). IGRA-negative adolescents, IGRA-positive adolescents with latent tuberculosis and adults with active tuberculosis, some ten per group, were compared in a South African clinical cohort. PBMC from active tuberculosis patients were archived either before standard anti-tuberculosis treatment began or within 7 days of the start of that treatment.

The time point label here, explained by the study, means: new active TB diagnosis, blood taken before or within 7 days of starting treatment. The active tuberculosis patients were newly diagnosed, HIV-seronegative South African adults aged 18 years or older. Confirmation of active tuberculosis was based on positive sputum smear microscopy and/or a positive M. tuberculosis culture. Unsorted cryopreserved PBMC were immunosequenced, covering on average approximately 100,000 T cells per clinical donor. What the work shows at the level of the full study, not this receptor alone: Smaller mean NN-distances to GMM-specific TCRs were observed in active tuberculosis TCR-alpha repertoires than in IGRA-negative controls, suggesting clonal expansion of GMM-specific TCRs. A classifier using the diverse GMM-specific repertoire reached roughly 87% accuracy (AUROC about 0.91), compared with more than 65% accuracy using GEM motif frequencies. The smaller NN-distances were partly driven by shorter CDR3-alpha lengths in active tuberculosis patients, and the difference for TCR-beta did not reach statistical significance. Clinical samples were selected based on the availability of cryopreserved specimens, with adults included as active tuberculosis cases and adolescents included as controls.

CDR3 length: 17 amino acids, cysteine to phenylalanine. The DNA shown is the 51-base CDR3, in frame from base 1. Sequences SGHNT (CDR1) and YYREEE (CDR2) are obtained from the germline V gene (reference sequence). V is shortened by 4 bases, J by 2 bases, and the region joining them spans 21 bases. TCR libraries were generated with the immunoSEQ multiplex PCR assay, using TCR-beta and/or TCR-alpha/delta assays for each sample. The Illumina high-throughput platform was used to sequence the amplified TCR libraries. Processing in the source paper ran as follows. Clustering and dimensionality reduction relied on pairwise TCRdist distances among GMM-specific receptors from T cells that were either sorted ex vivo or expanded in vitro. Each clinical repertoire received a mean NN-distance score, defined as the average TCRdist to the nearest 10% of tetramer-positive reference sequences. GEM TCR motif frequency was calculated as the fraction of unique TCRs that matched known GEM sequences by V/J usage and CDR3 length. Active tuberculosis was classified by linear discriminant analysis with leave-one-out cross-validation, implemented in scikit-learn. The table was pulled from immuneACCESS by TCRdb, which kept in-frame rearrangements only. Such tables lose some clones; where checked, under half of the loss comes from unresolved V genes, and the rest has no known cause. V, J and clone size reflect that table, while D and trimming were determined from the DNA. The sample table holds some 49,000 clones, of which about 95% were seen once. The ten largest account for 1.4% to 1.5% of the sample.

Specimen: PBMCs, collected at tuberculosis diagnosis. The rearrangement joined TRBV5-4 to TRBJ2-5, with a tentative D gene TRBD1 over 7 matching bases. The clonotype comes from an adult with tuberculosis. The DNA sequence reads TGTGCCAGCAGCCCAAGTATACAGGGGAGGCGGCAAGAGACCCAGTACTTC. It codes for CASSPSIQGRRQETQYF.